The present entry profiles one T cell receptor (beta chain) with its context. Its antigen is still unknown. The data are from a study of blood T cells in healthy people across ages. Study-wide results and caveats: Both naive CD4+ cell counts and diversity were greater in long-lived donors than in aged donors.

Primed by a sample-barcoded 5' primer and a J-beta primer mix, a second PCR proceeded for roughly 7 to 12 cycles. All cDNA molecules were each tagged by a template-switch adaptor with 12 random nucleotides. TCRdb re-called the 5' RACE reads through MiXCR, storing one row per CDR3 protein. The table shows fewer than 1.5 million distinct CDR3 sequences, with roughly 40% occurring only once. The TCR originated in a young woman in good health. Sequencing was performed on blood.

CDR3 bases: TGCGCCAGCAGCCACAAACAGGAGGCCTCCTACGAGCAGTACTTC. This encodes CASSHKQEASYEQYF. This chain uses TRBV4-1 with TRBJ2-7; D tentatively fits TRBD1 or TRBD2 (5 bases each). Deletions cut 3 bases from V and 0 bases from J, with 12 bases between. This CDR3 is built from 15 residues. Per the germline V gene, CDR1 is MGHRA and CDR2 is YSYEKL.